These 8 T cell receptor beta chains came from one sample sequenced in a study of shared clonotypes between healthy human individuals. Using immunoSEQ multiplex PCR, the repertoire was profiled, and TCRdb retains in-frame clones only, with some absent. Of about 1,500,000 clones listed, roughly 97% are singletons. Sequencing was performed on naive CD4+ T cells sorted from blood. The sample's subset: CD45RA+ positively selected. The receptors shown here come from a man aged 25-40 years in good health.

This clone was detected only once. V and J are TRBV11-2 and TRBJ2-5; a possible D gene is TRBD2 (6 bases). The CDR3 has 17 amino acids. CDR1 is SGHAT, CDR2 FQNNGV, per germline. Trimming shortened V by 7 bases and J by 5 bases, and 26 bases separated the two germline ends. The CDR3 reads CASTTRIVVAASETQYF. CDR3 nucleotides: TGTGCCAGCACAACCCGAATAGTGGTAGCGGCCTCCGAGACCCAGTACTTC. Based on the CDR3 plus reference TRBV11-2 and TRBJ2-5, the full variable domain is EAGVAQSPRYKIIEKRQSVAFWCNPISGHATLYWYQQILGQGPKLLIQFQNNGVVDDSQLPKDRFSAERLKGVDSTLKIQPAKLEDSAVYLCASTTRIVVAASETQYFGPGTRLLVL.

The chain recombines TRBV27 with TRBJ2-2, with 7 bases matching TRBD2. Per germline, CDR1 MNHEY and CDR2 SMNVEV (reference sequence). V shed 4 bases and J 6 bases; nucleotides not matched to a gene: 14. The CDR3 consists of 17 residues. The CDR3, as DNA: TGTGCCAGCAGTTCTTTCCTAGCGGTTCGTAGCGCCGGGGAGCTGTTTTTT. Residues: CASSSFLAVRSAGELFF.

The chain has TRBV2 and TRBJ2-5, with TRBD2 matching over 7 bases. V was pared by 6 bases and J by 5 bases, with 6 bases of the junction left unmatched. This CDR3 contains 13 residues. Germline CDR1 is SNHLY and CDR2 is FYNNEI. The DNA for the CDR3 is TGTGCCAGCAGATCGGGGGGTGGCGAGACCCAGTACTTC. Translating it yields CASRSGGGETQYF.

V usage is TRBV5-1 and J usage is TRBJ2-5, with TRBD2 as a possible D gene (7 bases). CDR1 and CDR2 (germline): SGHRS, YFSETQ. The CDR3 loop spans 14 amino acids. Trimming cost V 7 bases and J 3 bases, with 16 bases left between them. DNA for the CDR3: TGCGCCAGCGGGGTTGCGGGGGCCGAAGAGACCCAGTACTTC. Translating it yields CASGVAGAEETQYF.

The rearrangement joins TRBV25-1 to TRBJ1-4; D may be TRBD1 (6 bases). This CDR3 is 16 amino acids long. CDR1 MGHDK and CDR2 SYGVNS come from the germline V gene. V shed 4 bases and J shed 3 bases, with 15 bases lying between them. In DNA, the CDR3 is TGTGCCAGCAGTGCTACAGGGTTCGGGGCTAATGAAAAACTGTTTTTT. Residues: CASSATGFGANEKLFF.

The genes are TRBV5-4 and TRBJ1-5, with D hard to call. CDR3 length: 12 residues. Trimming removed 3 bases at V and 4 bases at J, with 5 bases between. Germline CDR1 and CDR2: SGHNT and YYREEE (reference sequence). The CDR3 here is CASSWGNQPQHF. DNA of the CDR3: TGTGCCAGCAGCTGGGGAAATCAGCCCCAGCATTTT.

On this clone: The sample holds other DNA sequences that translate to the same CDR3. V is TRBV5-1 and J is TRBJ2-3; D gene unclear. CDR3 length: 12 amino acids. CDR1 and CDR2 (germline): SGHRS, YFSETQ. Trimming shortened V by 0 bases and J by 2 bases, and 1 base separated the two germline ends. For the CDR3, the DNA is TGCGCCAGCAGCTTGGTCACAGATACGCAGTATTTT. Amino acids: CASSLVTDTQYF.

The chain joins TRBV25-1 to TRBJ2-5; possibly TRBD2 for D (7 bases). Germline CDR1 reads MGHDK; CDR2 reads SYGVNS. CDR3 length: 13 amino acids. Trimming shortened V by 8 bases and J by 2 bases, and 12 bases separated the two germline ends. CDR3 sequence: CASLQGGQETQYF. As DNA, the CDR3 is TGTGCCAGCTTACAGGGAGGGCAAGAGACCCAGTACTTC.